Each of the 15 T cell receptor beta chains below was sequenced from the same sample in a study of memory CD8 T cells in hepatitis C reinfection. The repertoire was sequenced with immunoSEQ multiplex PCR; TCRdb's copy has only in-frame clones and lacks some. The table shows tens of thousands of clones, with approximately 89% occurring only once. Time point meaning: late/post reinfection, 12 to 24 weeks after detection. Sorted cells were sequenced directly ex vivo without any in vitro expansion. The specimen was naive CD8+ T cells sorted from blood. The origin of the receptors is a man aged 18-30 years with hepatitis C virus infection.

This rearrangement joins TRBV5-1 to TRBJ2-1; 10 bases line up with TRBD2. The germline V gene has CDR1 SGHRS and CDR2 YFSETQ. Trimming at V came to 4 bases and at J to 4 bases, leaving 8 bases not matched to a gene. The CDR3 contains 16 residues. The CDR3 nucleotides are TGCGCCAGCAGCCTCCCTGCTAGCGGGGGATACAATGAGCAGTTCTTC. This codes for CASSLPASGGYNEQFF.

The rearrangement joins TRBV9 to TRBJ2-2; 9 bases are shared with TRBD2. This CDR3 has 16 residues. Per germline, CDR1 SGDLS and CDR2 YYNGEE. V gave up 3 bases and J gave up 4 bases; unmatched junction bases: 7. CDR3: CASSEDGTSLTGELFF. Here the CDR3 DNA reads TGTGCCAGCAGCGAGGACGGGACTAGCCTCACCGGGGAGCTGTTTTTT. Using reference TRBV9 and TRBJ2-2 for the parts outside the CDR3, the full variable domain is DSGVTQTPKHLITATGQRVTLRCSPRSGDLSVYWYQQSLDQGLQFLIQYYNGEERAKGNILERFSAQQFPDLHSELNLSSLELGDSALYFCASSEDGTSLTGELFFGEGSRLTVL.

The CDR3 sequence: CASSELLRAEGIQYF. CDR3 sequence (DNA): TGTGCCAGCAGTGAACTCCTGAGAGCCGAGGGCATTCAGTACTTC. The chain links TRBV6-1 to TRBJ2-4, with a tentative D call TRBD2 (5 bases). V dropped 2 bases and J dropped 9 bases, with 17 bases sitting between them. The CDR3 runs to 15 residues. Germline V gene sequence: CDR1 MNHNS, CDR2 SASEGT.

For the CDR3, the DNA is TGTGCCAGTAGTACTTGGGACAGCGATGAGCAGTTCTTC. Protein product: CASSTWDSDEQFF. The chain recombines TRBV19 with TRBJ2-1; TRBD1 agrees at 7 bases. V dropped 4 bases and J dropped 8; count of bases not matched to a gene: 5. The CDR3 has 13 amino acids. Germline CDR1 reads LNHDA; CDR2 reads SQIVND (reference sequence).

V usage is TRBV27 and J usage is TRBJ2-2, with 7 bases fitting TRBD2. Germline CDR1 and CDR2: MNHEY and SMNVEV (reference sequence). The ends lost 2 bases at V and 5 bases at J; junction bases unmatched: 2. CDR3 length: 14 amino acids. This CDR3 reads CASSLGGVTGELFF. DNA of the CDR3: TGTGCCAGCAGTTTAGGGGGGGTAACCGGGGAGCTGTTTTTT.

The chain joins TRBV5-6 to TRBJ1-5; tentatively, D is TRBD1 (5 bases). The germline V gene encodes CDR1 SGHDT and CDR2 YYEEEE. This CDR3 region has 15 residues. Trimming removed 0 bases from V and 10 bases from J, with 17 bases in between. CDR3 coding DNA: TGTGCCAGCAGCTTGGCCGGGACTTCTAGCCAACCCCAGCATTTT. As protein: CASSLAGTSSQPQHF.

The CDR3 reads CASSLIETRDEQFF. The CDR3 DNA follows: TGTGCCAGCAGCTTGATTGAAACCCGGGATGAGCAGTTCTTC. The chain uses TRBV5-8 and TRBJ2-1; D gene uncertain. Trimming stripped 1 base from V and 8 bases from J, with 13 bases between. Germline CDR1 is SGHTS and CDR2 is YDEGEE. The CDR3 sequence is 14 residues long. The full variable domain, its missing parts supplied by reference TRBV5-8 and TRBJ2-1, is EAGVTQSPTHLIKTRGQQATLRCSPISGHTSVYWYQQALGLGLQFLLWYDEGEERNRGNFPPRFSGRQFPNYSSELNVNALELEDSALYLCASSLIETRDEQFFGPGTRLTVL.

This clone was seen a few times. This chain uses TRBV4-1 with TRBJ2-1; tentatively, D is TRBD2 (5 bases). Germline loops: CDR1 MGHRA, CDR2 YSYEKL. The V end was cut by 3 bases, the J end by 9 bases, with 15 bases between. The CDR3 spans 14 residues. The CDR3 DNA sequence: TGCGCCAGCAGCCAGACTGATGACTACCTTGAGCAGTTCTTC. Its translation is CASSQTDDYLEQFF.

CDR3 nucleotide sequence: TGTGCCAGCAGCTTAAATCTGCGGGAGACCCAGTACTTC. Residues: CASSLNLRETQYF. The chain employs TRBV7-2 and TRBJ2-5; unclear D gene. V lost 2 bases and J 5 bases, leaving 9 bases between the germline ends. The germline V gene encodes CDR1 SGHTA and CDR2 FQGNSA. CDR3 length: 13 residues.

Of note for this clone: At one boundary the junction diverges from the germline segment, which might be a read error. The chain uses TRBV27 and TRBJ2-5; 16 bases are shared with TRBD2. The CDR3 covers 19 residues. Germline V gene sequence: CDR1 MNHEY, CDR2 SMNVEV (reference sequence). CDR3 in amino acids: CAGSSQGLAGGSFQETQYF. The CDR3 DNA follows: TGTGCCGGCAGTTCCCAGGGACTAGCGGGGGGGTCCTTTCAAGAGACCCAGTACTTC.

The rearrangement uses TRBV14 and TRBJ2-1, with TRBD1 identical over 7 bases. The CDR3 runs to 13 residues. The germline V gene has CDR1 SGHDN and CDR2 FVKESK. V lost 4 bases, J lost 10 bases, and 7 bases stayed unmatched. In nucleotides, the CDR3 is TGTGCCAGCAGCCCCGACAGGGAAAGGGAGCAGTTCTTC. It encodes CASSPDREREQFF.

Turning to this clone: At one end, the junction sequence differs from germline, possibly due to a read error. Here the CDR3 reads CASSPGAYSEQFF. The CDR3 DNA reads TGTGCCAGCAGCCCGGGAGCCTACAGTGAGCAGTTCTTC. The V and J genes are TRBV7-9 and TRBJ2-1; possible D gene TRBD2, 6 bases. Looked up from germline, CDR1 is SEHNR and CDR2 is FQNEAQ (reference sequence). The CDR3 sequence is 13 residues long.

This clone was picked up a small number of times. The chain combines TRBV6-6 with TRBJ2-1, with TRBD1 identical over 7 bases. The length of the CDR3 is 13 residues. V was clipped by 6 bases and J by 9 bases; unmatched bases: 8. The V gene's germline CDR1 is MNHNY and CDR2 SVGAGI (reference sequence). The CDR3 region has the DNA TGTGCCAGCAGAGATACAGGGGAAACTGAGCAGTTCTTC. This encodes CASRDTGETEQFF.

The chain is built from TRBV7-9 and TRBJ2-4; maybe TRBD2 (6 bases). Trimming cost V 5 bases and J 8 bases, with 22 bases left between them. The CDR3 runs to 16 residues. Germline V lookup: CDR1 SEHNR, CDR2 FQNEAQ (reference sequence). The DNA of the CDR3 is TGTGCCAGCAGCCCGGGGGTTGATTTTCTATTAGACATTCAGTACTTC. Its protein product is CASSPGVDFLLDIQYF. Using reference TRBV7-9 and TRBJ2-4 for the parts outside the CDR3, the full variable domain is DTGVSQNPRHKITKRGQNVTFRCDPISEHNRLYWYRQTLGQGPEFLTYFQNEAQLEKSRLLSDRFSAERPKGSFSTLEIQRTEQGDSAMYLCASSPGVDFLLDIQYFGAGTRLSVL.

The V and J genes are TRBV7-8 and TRBJ2-7, with TRBD1 matching over 9 bases. The germline CDR1 and CDR2 sequences are SGHVS and FQNEAQ. V was pared by 1 base and J by 5 bases, with 9 bases of the junction left unmatched. The CDR3 is 16 amino acids. CDR3 coding DNA: TGTGCCAGCAGCTTAGGTGGACAGGGGAGCGTCCACGAGCAGTACTTC. It translates to CASSLGGQGSVHEQYF.